These T cell receptor beta chains were read from a single sample in a study of cytomegalovirus exposure and HLA in healthy donors. TCRdb's copy holds only in-frame clones and misses some; the assay was immunoSEQ multiplex PCR. The sample shows about 140,000 clones, roughly 79% of them seen only once. Specimen: PBMCs. Receptor source: an older woman in good health and CMV-seropositive. Each CDR3 is given with its conserved first and last residue. The order of the fields is V gene, clone size, D gene, J gene, CDR3 protein, CDR3 DNA. D genes are given only for firm matches. Size tells how often a clone was seen (once, few, many) or the class of an expanded clone, and some rows leave it out.

>TRBV7-2|.|TRBD1|TRBJ1-2
CAGEGGGYGYTF
TGTGCCGGGGAAGGGGGCGGCTATGGCTACACCTTC
>TRBV6-1|.|.|TRBJ2-2
CASSETARANTGELFF
TGTGCCAGCAGTGAAACGGCCAGGGCGAACACCGGGGAGCTGTTTTTT
>TRBV29-1|medium-sized|.|TRBJ1-2
CSVRAMTGNYGYTF
TGCAGCGTGAGAGCTATGACAGGCAACTATGGCTACACCTTC
>TRBV7-8|.|TRBD1|TRBJ2-2
CASSLGQGANTGELFF
TGTGCCAGCAGCTTAGGGCAGGGGGCGAACACCGGGGAGCTGTTTTTT
>TRBV6-5|.|.|TRBJ2-5
CASTKTGETQYF
TGTGCCAGCACAAAAACGGGGGAGACCCAGTACTTC
>TRBV27|.|TRBD1|TRBJ1-6
CASSSGTGVPISYNSPLHF
TGTGCCAGCAGTTCGGGGACAGGGGTCCCCATCTCCTATAATTCACCCCTCCACTTT
>TRBV7-6|few|.|TRBJ2-7
CASSSLGSDEQYF
TGTGCCAGCAGCTCCCTCGGTAGCGACGAGCAGTACTTC
>TRBV7-3|.|.|TRBJ1-2
CASSLNGAGGGYTF
TGTGCCAGCAGCTTAAATGGGGCGGGGGGCGGCTACACCTTC
>TRBV30|.|.|TRBJ1-3
CAWAESGNTIYF
TGTGCCTGGGCCGAGTCTGGAAACACCATATATTTT
>TRBV5-5|.|TRBD2|TRBJ2-7
CASSLGTSELNEQYF
TGTGCCAGCAGCTTGGGGACTAGCGAATTAAACGAGCAGTACTTC
>TRBV5-1|.|.|TRBJ1-3
CASSQGNREISGNTIYF
TGCGCCAGCAGCCAAGGGAACAGGGAAATATCTGGAAACACCATATATTTT
>TRBV5-6|.|TRBD2|TRBJ2-7
CASRTEAGGPPYEQYF
TGTGCCAGCAGGACGGAGGCGGGAGGCCCTCCCTACGAGCAGTACTTC